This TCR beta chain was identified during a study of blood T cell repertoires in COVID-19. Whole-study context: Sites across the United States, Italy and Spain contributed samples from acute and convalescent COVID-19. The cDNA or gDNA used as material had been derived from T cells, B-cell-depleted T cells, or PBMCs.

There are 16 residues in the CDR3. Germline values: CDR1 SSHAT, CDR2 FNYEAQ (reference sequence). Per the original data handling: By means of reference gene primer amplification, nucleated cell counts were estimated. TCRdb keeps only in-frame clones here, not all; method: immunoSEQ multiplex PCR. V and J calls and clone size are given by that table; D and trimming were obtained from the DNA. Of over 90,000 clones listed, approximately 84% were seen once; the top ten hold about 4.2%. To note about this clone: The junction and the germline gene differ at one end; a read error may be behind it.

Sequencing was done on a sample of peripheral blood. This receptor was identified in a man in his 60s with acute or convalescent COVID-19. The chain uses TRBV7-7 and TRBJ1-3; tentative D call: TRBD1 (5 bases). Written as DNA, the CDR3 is TGTGCTAGCAGCCGGGGGGGAACGGGAGCTGGAAACACCATATATTTT. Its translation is CASSRGGTGAGNTIYF.